The 2 T cell receptor beta chains listed next were all sequenced from one sample in a study of T cells in Graves' hyperthyroidism and ophthalmopathy (dated by TCRdb to the late 2010s). Libraries were built with multiplex PCR. The listed sequencing device is Illumina HiSeq 2000. Amplification of TCR beta CDR3 regions was carried out from RNA transcripts. The TCR CDR3 was subjected to a first round of RT-PCR using the HTBI primer set and the Qiagen OneStep RT-PCR kit. TCRdb took the public reads, trimmed them with fastp at Q25, ran MiXCR for clone calling and kept in-frame beta chains. When rows share a CDR3 protein, they turn into one entry using the most common DNA and genes. The sample table contains a few hundred thousand distinct CDR3 sequences; only one count was recorded for 22% of them. Of the sample, under 65% is held by the ten largest clones. Material for sequencing was blood. Every receptor here comes from a man aged 25-40 years with Graves' ophthalmopathy.

This clonotype was found a few times. J is TRBJ2-7 and V is TRBV6-2 or TRBV6-3; 9 nucleotides match TRBD1. V dropped 2 bases and J dropped 6; count of bases not matched to a gene: 11. The CDR3 is 16 residues long. Germline CDR1 reads MNHEY; CDR2 reads SVGEGT. CDR3 region: CASSYHGGQGFSEQYF. The CDR3 DNA reads as TGTGCCAGCAGTTACCATGGGGGACAGGGATTCTCCGAGCAGTACTTC.

There are many counts of this clonotype. The chain couples TRBV20-1 to TRBJ2-7; D gene uncertain. V lost 1 base and J lost 0, with 7 bases in between. CDR3 size: 13 residues. Germline V gene data show CDR1 as DFQATT and CDR2 as SNEGSKA (reference sequence). The CDR3 reads CSARAESSYEQYF. The CDR3 DNA reads as TGCAGTGCTAGAGCGGAAAGCTCCTACGAGCAGTACTTC.